This TCR beta chain was observed in a study of regulatory T cells in long-lasting Graves disease. Investigators prepared the TCR beta libraries by applying iRepertoire HTBI primers and Arm-PCR of CDR3 regions. TCRdb ran MiXCR on the multiplex PCR reads and lists one entry per CDR3 protein. Of approximately 440,000 distinct CDR3 sequences listed, about a quarter are singletons. This clonotype turned up a few times. Antigen specificity is unknown. General study results and limits: Comparison showed that persistent patients shared more public clonotypes (2,741) than new patients (around 1,000). Favored gene segments in persistent disease were TRBV28, TRBJ1-2 and TRBJ2-5.

Documented time point: persistent/refractory GD, antithyroid drugs over 5 years with positive TRAb. PBMC RNA served as the TCR library source. The CDR3 length is 17 residues. Germline V gene data show CDR1 as LGHNA and CDR2 as YNFKEQ. V shed 0 bases and J shed 6 bases, with 20 bases lying between them. This sequence joins TRBV4-2 and TRBJ1-2, with D tentatively TRBD1 (5 bases). This TCR came from a female donor with Graves disease. This specimen consisted of peripheral blood mononuclear cells (PBMCs), obtained when the disease was refractory, from a patient treated with antithyroid drugs. For the CDR3, the DNA is TGTGCCAGCAGCCAAGAAGCCCTAGGCCGGGGGACGGATGGCTACACCTTC. Its translation is CASSQEALGRGTDGYTF.